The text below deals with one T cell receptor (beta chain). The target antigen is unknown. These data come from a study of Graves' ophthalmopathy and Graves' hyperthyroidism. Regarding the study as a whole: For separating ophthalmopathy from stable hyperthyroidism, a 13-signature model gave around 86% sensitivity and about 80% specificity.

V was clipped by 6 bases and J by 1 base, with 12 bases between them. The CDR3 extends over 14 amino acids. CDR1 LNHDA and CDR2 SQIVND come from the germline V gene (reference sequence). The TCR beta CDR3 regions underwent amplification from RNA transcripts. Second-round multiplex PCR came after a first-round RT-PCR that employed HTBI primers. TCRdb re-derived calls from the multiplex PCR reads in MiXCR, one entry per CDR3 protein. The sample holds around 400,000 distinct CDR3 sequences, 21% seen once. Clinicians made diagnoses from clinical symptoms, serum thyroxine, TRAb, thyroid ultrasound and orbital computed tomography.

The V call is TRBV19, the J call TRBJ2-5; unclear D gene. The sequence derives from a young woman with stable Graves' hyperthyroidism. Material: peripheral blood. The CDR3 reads CASRKHGTQETQYF. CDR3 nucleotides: TGTGCCAGTAGGAAACACGGAACCCAAGAGACCCAGTACTTC.